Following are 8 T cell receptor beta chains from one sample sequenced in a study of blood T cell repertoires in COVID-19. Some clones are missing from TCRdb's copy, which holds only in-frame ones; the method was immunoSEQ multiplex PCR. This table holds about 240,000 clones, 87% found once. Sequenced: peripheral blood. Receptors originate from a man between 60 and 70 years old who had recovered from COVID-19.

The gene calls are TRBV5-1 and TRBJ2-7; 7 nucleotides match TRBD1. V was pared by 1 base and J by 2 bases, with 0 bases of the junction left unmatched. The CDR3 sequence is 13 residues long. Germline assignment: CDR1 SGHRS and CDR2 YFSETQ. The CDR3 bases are TGCGCCAGCAGCTTGAGGGGGCCCTACGAGCAGTACTTC. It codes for CASSLRGPYEQYF.

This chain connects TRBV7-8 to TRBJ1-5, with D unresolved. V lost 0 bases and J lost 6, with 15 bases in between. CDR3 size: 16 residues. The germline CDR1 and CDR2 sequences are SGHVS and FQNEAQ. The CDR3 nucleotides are TGTGCCAGCAGCTTAGCGCGCGGGGTGCCAGGTCAGCCCCAGCATTTT. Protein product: CASSLARGVPGQPQHF.

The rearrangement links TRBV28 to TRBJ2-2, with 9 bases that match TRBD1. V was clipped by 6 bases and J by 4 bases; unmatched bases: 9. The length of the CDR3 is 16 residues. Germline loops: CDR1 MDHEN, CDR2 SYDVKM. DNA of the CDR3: TGTGCCAGCAGCAATACAGGGGGCTTGGGCACCGGGGAGCTGTTTTTT. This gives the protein CASSNTGGLGTGELFF.

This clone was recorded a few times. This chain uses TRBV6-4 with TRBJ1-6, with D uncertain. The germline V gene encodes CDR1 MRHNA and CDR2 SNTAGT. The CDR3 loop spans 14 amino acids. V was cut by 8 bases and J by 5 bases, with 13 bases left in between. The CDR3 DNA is TGTGCCAGCCTACCACGGAGTCATAATTCACCCCTCCACTTT. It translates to CASLPRSHNSPLHF.

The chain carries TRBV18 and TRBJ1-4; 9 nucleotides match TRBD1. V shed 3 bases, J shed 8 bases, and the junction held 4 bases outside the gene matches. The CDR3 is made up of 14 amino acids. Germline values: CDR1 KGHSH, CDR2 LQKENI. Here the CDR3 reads CASSPGQGREKLFF. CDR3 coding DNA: TGTGCCAGCTCACCGGGACAGGGAAGGGAAAAACTGTTTTTT.

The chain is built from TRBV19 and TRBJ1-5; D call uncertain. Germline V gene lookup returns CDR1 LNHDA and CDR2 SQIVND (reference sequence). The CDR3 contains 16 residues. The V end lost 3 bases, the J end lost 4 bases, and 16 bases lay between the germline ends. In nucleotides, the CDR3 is TGTGCCAGTAGTATTCAATCCAGGCGGGAAAATCAGCCCCAGCATTTT. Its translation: CASSIQSRRENQPQHF.

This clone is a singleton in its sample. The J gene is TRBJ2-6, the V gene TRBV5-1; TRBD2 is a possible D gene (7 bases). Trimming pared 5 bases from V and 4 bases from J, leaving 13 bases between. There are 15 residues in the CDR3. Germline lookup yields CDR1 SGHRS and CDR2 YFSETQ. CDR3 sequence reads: CASSPGGPGANVLTF. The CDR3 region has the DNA TGCGCCAGCAGTCCCGGGGGGCCAGGGGCCAACGTCCTGACTTTC.

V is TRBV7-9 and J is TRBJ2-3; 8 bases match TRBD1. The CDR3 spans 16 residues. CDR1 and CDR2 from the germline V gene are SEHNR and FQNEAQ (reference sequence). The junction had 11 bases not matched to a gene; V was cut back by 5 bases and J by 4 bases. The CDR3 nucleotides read TGTGCCAGCAGCAGTCCTCCGGGACAGGTCGCAGATACGCAGTATTTT. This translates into CASSSPPGQVADTQYF.